This T cell receptor beta chain emerged from a study of blood T cell repertoires in COVID-19 (dated by TCRdb to between 2020 and 2021). Study-level background: Samples from collaborators originated in the United States, Italy and Spain and spanned both the acute and convalescent phases of COVID-19. The material from the prospective study consisted of cDNA or gDNA derived from T cells, B-cell-depleted T cells, or PBMCs. The dataset comprised deeply sampled blood TCRbeta repertoires from subjects exposed to, actively infected with, or recovered from COVID-19. A freely available public database, intended as a resource for researchers studying the immune response to SARS-CoV-2, is where the repertoires were released. Samples were obtained from the ongoing ImmuneRACE study (first 160 participants) and from approximately 1,200 subjects provided by 6 global collaborators. The sample metadata nearly always contained a de-identified subject ID, COVID-19 status, age in years and sex. Where available, HLA class I and class II types were taken from metadata supplied by the sample provider and were not determined by assay-based typing. Study-wide findings and limitations: Clinical and demographic metadata were provided uncurated, with the amount varying by source and participant.

Whole blood was collected in K2EDTA tubes by collaborating institutions according to the institutions' own protocols. Collaborator samples were shipped for TCRbeta analysis as frozen whole blood, isolated PBMCs, or DNA extracted from either sample type. TCRbeta CDR3 regions were amplified from genomic DNA by means of the immunoSEQ Assay, a bias-controlled multiplex PCR. The authors processed their data as follows. The number of nucleated cells in each sample was estimated from the amplification of reference gene primers within the assay. To quantify the absolute abundance of each unique TCRbeta CDR3 rearrangement, sequence reads were collapsed and filtered. For each sample, productive Simpson clonality was calculated by taking the square root of Simpson's diversity index across productive rearrangements. What TCRdb holds here is the immuneACCESS table cut down to in-frame rearrangements. Part of the clones is not present; checked against another copy, under half of the missing clones reflect an unresolved V gene, and the others are unexplained. The D gene and trimming were derived from the DNA, and the V and J assignments and clone size from that table. Here the sample has about 50,000 clones; 85% to 95% occur a single time. Jointly, the top ten make up about 3.1% of the sample.

On this clone: The antigen it binds to is not known. No qualities accompany the bases; no much larger clone lies one base away.

CDR1 and CDR2 (SGHVS, FNYEAQ) derive from the germline V gene. The CDR3 contains 15 residues, cysteine and phenylalanine counted. Just CDR3 DNA is preserved here, 45 bases in frame from base 1. V is cut back by 0 bases and J by 6 bases, with 4 bases in the junction unmatched. This TCR derives from a human donor in a cohort sampled during active COVID-19. Recombination linked TRBV7-6 to TRBJ2-2; the central 7 bases match TRBD2. The specimen was peripheral blood. The sequence in DNA is TGTGCCAGCAGCTTAGCGGGGGGGATGGCCGGGGAGCTGTTTTTT. The resulting protein is CASSLAGGMAGELFF.